This is a list of T cell receptor beta chains from one sample in a study of sequential checkpoint blockade in melanoma. The repertoire was sequenced with immunoSEQ multiplex PCR; TCRdb's copy has only in-frame clones and lacks some. The sample lists roughly 29,000 clones, around 80% occurring once. Source: CD8+ T cells sorted from blood (inferred from file names), taken from a patient given nivolumab and ipilimumab in sequence. These receptors were collected from a human donor with melanoma. Both conserved end residues are trimmed from each CDR3. Clone size, where shown, is once, few, many, or a class for clones that have expanded.

- | TRBV5-6 | ASAARIAASYEQY
once | TRBV20-1 | SGDLAYEQY
- | TRBV4-1 | ASSQDMYQPQH
few | TRBV4-1 | ASSQDQGYGNTIY
- | TRBV19 | ASSIARKYT
- | TRBV4-1 | ASSQGAEFSYNEQF
- | TRBV5-6 | ASSLEGTNYGYT
- | TRBV7-5 | ARSLEWTSGENEQF
- | TRBV5-6 | ASNLQGAGEQY
- | TRBV4-3 | ASSQVGREDYGYT
few | TRBV14 | ASSEDTSGNTIY
- | TRBV7-2 | ASSDDRGNPYEQY
- | TRBV15 | ATSISGGVTSTDTQY
- | TRBV25-1 | ASSAGVGTEAF
- | TRBV5-2 | ASSPQSTRVNGYT
- | TRBV6-1 | ASEVVYSNTGELF
- | TRBV13 | ASSATGGSDTEAF
- | TRBV19 | ASSPSYNEQF
- | TRBV2 | ASTRLAGPTDTQY
once | TRBV13 | ASSFRLAENTDTQY
few | TRBV27 | ASSSQGQGRSYEQY
- | TRBV29-1 | SVRTPLDEQY
few | TRBV4-1 | ASSRGGGQPQH
- | TRBV27 | ASSLSEGETQY
- | TRBV7-9 | ASSPPDRSYEQY
- | TRBV30 | AWGFSSGNTIY
once | TRBV4-1 | ASSQETSGGALVYNEQF
few | TRBV28 | ASNGGAASYEQY
- | TRBV19 | ASSIGQGVPYEQY
- | TRBV29-1 | SVEQDPGYEQY
once | TRBV27 | ASRGMNTEAF
- | TRBV9 | ASSAGGTTEAF
- | TRBV4-3 | ASSLNQAGGYEQY
- | TRBV7-9 | ASSSKRTGTSINNEQF
- | TRBV30 | AWSVPGPGVSEQY
- | TRBV4-2 | ASSQDPFSSAGYTGELF
- | TRBV6-5 | ASRITSSNTGELF
- | TRBV5-4 | ASSLAPGSYEQY
- | TRBV4-3 | ASSQERTIYNEQF
- | TRBV6-5 | ASTPRTDYGYT
- | TRBV7-6 | ASSSTTGGTDTQY
- | TRBV7-9 | ASSLQLGHGYT
- | TRBV15 | ATSRLAGTGGGETQY
- | TRBV27 | ASSLSYGGADTI
- | TRBV9 | ASSPGANVLT
- | TRBV9 | ASSATGGYEQY
- | TRBV7-2 | ASSLGGGYNEQF
once | TRBV15 | ATSVQGVNTEAF
- | TRBV4-3 | ASSHPPGDRGTDTQY
- | TRBV30 | AWSVRGRGPHEQY
few | TRBV7-2 | ASSFGQGEYEQY
- | TRBV7-9 | ASSLLAGLNTGELF
- | TRBV5-1 | ASSLEARGIVEAF
once | TRBV9 | ASSVAARDSPLH
- | TRBV29-1 | SVRDRGSTGELF